This TCR beta chain comes out of a study of shared T cell receptors in the human thymus. Repertoires were generated with immunoSEQ multiplex PCR, while TCRdb's copy carries only in-frame clones and drops some. The profile shows roughly 560,000 clones, 75% to 80% of them singletons. Of note for this clone: The identical CDR3 is also encoded by other nucleotide sequences in the sample.

The V gene's germline CDR1 is SGHDT and CDR2 YYEEEE. The CDR3 has 14 residues. With 4 bases clipped from V and 2 bases from J, the junction kept 5 bases outside the gene matches. These data also formed part of another study, on human thymus T cells. That report notes: Corrective cardiac operations yielded the resected thymus tissue. Thymic and blood repertoires appeared to show biased V and J gene usage. Highly overlapping thymic repertoires in unrelated individuals were reported by related research.

Sequenced sample: thymocytes. The chain employs TRBV5-6 and TRBJ1-2, with 7 bases identical to TRBD1. The sequence came from a boy under two years old with a congenital heart defect. As DNA, the CDR3 is TGTGCCAGCAGCAGGACAGGAGGGAACTATGGCTACACCTTC. It specifies CASSRTGGNYGYTF.